This TCR beta chain was documented in a study of CD8+CD57+ T cells in acquired aplastic anemia. Background on the study: DNA from sorted CD4+ and CD8+ cells averaged roughly 3.2 ug.

Profiles of TCR beta VDJ and CDR3 were generated from a genomic DNA template. TCRdb re-derived calls from the reads in MiXCR, one entry per CDR3 protein. The sample includes under 250,000 distinct CDR3 sequences, 45% to 50% of them seen just once. General study results and limits: The CD8+ Simpson's diversity of patients and controls was not significantly different.

Germline V lookup: CDR1 SGHTA, CDR2 FQGTGA. Trimming took 2 bases from V and 1 from J; bases not matched to a gene: 6. The CDR3 is 16 amino acids. Those patients picked for sequencing had displayed CD8+CD57+ cell expansion on flow cytometry. Each patient carried a diagnosis of severe acquired aplastic anemia. Patients had received no therapy at the time of blood sampling. Concerning this clonotype itself: What it binds is not known.

The sequence came from a human donor with aplastic anemia. The sequenced material came from sorted CD4+, CD8+, or CD8+CD57+ T cells (not recorded which) from PBMCs. The chain combines TRBV7-3 with TRBJ2-5; TRBD2 agrees at 8 bases. The CDR3, as DNA: TGTGCCAGCAGCTTATTGGGACGGGGGGGCCAAGAGACCCAGTACTTC. It specifies CASSLLGRGGQETQYF.